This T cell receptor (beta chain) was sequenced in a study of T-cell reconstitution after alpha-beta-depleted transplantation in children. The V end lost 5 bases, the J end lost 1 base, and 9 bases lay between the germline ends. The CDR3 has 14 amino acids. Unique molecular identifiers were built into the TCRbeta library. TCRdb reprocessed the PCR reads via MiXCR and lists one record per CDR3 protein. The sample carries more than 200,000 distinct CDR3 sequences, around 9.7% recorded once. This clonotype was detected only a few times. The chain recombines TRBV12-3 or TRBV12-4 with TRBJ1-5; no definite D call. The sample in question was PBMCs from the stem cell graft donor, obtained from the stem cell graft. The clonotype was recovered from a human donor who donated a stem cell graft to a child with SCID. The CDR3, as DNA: TGTGCCAGCAGTGCCTTCACAAGCAATCAGCCCCAGCATTTT. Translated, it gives CASSAFTSNQPQHF.